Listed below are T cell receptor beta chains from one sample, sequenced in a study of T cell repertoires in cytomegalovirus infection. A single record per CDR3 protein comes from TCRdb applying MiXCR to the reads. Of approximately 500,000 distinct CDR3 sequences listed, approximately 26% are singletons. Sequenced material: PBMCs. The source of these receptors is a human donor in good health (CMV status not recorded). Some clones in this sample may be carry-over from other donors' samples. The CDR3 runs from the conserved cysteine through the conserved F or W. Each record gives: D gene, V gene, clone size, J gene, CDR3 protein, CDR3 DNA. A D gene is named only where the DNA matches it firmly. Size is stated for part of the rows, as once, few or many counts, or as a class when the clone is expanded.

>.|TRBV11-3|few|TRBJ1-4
CASSSRDGVWEKLFF
TGTGCCAGCAGCTCGAGGGATGGGGTGTGGGAAAAACTGTTTTTT
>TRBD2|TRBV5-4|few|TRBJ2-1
CASSVSASGRFEQFF
TGTGCCAGCAGCGTGAGTGCTAGCGGGAGGTTTGAGCAGTTCTTC
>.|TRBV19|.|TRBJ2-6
CASHAGAALVSGANVLTF
TGTGCCAGCCACGCCGGGGCAGCCCTTGTCTCTGGGGCCAACGTCCTGACTTTC
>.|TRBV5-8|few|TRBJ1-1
CASSSRRTGNMNTEAFF
TGTGCCAGCAGCTCACGGAGGACGGGTAACATGAACACTGAAGCTTTCTTT
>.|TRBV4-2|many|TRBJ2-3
CASSQMTDSYTGTDTQYF
TGTGCCAGCAGCCAGATGACTGATAGCTATACAGGCACAGATACGCAGTATTTT
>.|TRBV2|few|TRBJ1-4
CASRDIGRGEKLFF
TGTGCCAGCAGGGACATTGGACGCGGTGAAAAACTGTTTTTT
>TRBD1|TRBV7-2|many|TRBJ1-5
CASSPGAPDRGYSNQPQHF
TGTGCCAGCAGCCCAGGGGCCCCAGACAGGGGATATAGCAATCAGCCCCAGCATTTT
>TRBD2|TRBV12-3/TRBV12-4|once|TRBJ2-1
CASSLSGLAGYNEQFF
TGTGCCAGCAGTTTATCAGGACTAGCGGGGTACAATGAGCAGTTCTTC
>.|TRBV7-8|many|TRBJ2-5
CASSHLIVGQETQYF
TGTGCCAGCAGCCACCTCATTGTCGGTCAAGAGACCCAGTACTTC
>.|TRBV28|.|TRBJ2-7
CASRSAYEQYF
TGTGCCAGCAGGTCAGCCTACGAGCAGTACTTC
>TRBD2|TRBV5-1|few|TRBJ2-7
CASSSPASGSYEQYF
TGCGCCAGCAGCTCCCCAGCTAGCGGGAGTTACGAGCAGTACTTC
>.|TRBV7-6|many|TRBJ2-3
CASSLVQRDTQYF
TGTGCCAGCAGCTTAGTCCAGCGGGATACGCAGTATTTT
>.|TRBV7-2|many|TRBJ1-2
CASSPTTGMNYGYTF
TGTGCCAGCAGCCCAACTACAGGGATGAACTATGGCTACACCTTC
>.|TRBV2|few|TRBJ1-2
CASRIEALINYGYTF
TGTGCCAGCAGAATCGAAGCACTTATTAACTATGGCTACACCTTC
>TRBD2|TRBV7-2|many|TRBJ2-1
CASSVRRGRLYNEQFF
TGTGCCAGCAGCGTAAGGCGGGGGAGACTCTACAATGAGCAGTTCTTC
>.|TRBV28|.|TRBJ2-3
CASRRGGPADTQYF
TGTGCCAGCAGAAGAGGAGGGCCGGCAGATACGCAGTATTTT
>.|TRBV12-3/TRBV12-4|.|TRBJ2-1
CASSDRMKFPYNEQFF
TGTGCCAGCAGTGACAGGATGAAATTCCCCTACAATGAGCAGTTCTTC
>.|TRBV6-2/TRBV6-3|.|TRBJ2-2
CASRLPPGRAYTGELFF
TGTGCCAGCAGGCTTCCCCCCGGCAGGGCCTACACCGGGGAGCTGTTTTTT
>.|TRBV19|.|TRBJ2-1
CASRTRGNEQFF
TGTGCCAGTAGGACTAGAGGCAATGAGCAGTTCTTC
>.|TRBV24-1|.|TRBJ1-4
CAPGADEKLFF
TGTGCACCGGGGGCGGATGAAAAACTGTTTTTT
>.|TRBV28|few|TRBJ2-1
CASSPPGEGAGNEQFF
TGTGCCAGCAGCCCCCCGGGGGAGGGGGCTGGCAATGAGCAGTTCTTC
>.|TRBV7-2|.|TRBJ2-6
CAILLWGSGANVLTF
TGTGCCATCTTATTGTGGGGGTCCGGGGCCAACGTCCTGACTTTC
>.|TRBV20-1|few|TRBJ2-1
CSARRGYNEQFF
TGCAGCGCCCGCAGGGGCTACAATGAGCAGTTCTTC
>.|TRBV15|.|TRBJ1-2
CATSRDLADNYGYTF
TGTGCCACCAGCAGAGATCTAGCGGACAACTATGGCTACACCTTC
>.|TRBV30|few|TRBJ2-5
CAWSVGVQETQYF
TGTGCCTGGAGTGTCGGGGTCCAAGAGACCCAGTACTTC
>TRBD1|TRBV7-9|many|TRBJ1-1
CASSLAGGKNTEAFF
TGTGCCAGCAGCTTAGCAGGGGGCAAGAACACTGAAGCTTTCTTT
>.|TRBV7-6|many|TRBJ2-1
CASSLEGTSLGYNEQFF
TGTGCCAGCAGCTTAGAGGGAACTAGCCTGGGGTACAATGAGCAGTTCTTC